This T cell receptor (beta chain) originates from a study of cytomegalovirus exposure and HLA in healthy donors. Study results and limitations: According to a later analysis, most TCR beta chains associated with CMV appeared HLA-restricted. The likely origin of a cluster of highly shared sequence variants was a sequencing artifact. Available immune exposure information covered CMV serostatus only.

CDR3 length equals 14 residues. Germline CDR1 reads GTSNPN; CDR2 reads SVGIG (reference sequence). With 4 bases clipped from V and 5 bases from J, the junction kept 10 bases outside the gene matches. The primer mix had 60 Vbeta and 13 Jbeta primers. Data came from immunoSEQ multiplex PCR; TCRdb stores just in-frame clones and leaves some out. The sample yields 220,000 or so clones, approximately 78% seen once. This clone was detected only a few times. Its antigen is not identified. The sequenced material came from PBMCs. This clonotype originated in a woman aged 40 to 50 in good health and CMV-seronegative. The chain uses TRBV30 and TRBJ2-7, with 8 bases matching TRBD2. CDR3 sequence reads: CAWNPSGSRNEQYF. CDR3 sequence (DNA): TGTGCCTGGAACCCCAGCGGGAGTAGGAACGAGCAGTACTTC.